The 30 T cell receptor beta chains below all came from one sample that was sequenced in a study of shared clonotypes between healthy human individuals. Sequencing used immunoSEQ multiplex PCR; TCRdb keeps in-frame clones, though not all of them. The sample lists 2 million to 3 million clones, around 90% occurring once. The specimen was naive CD4+ T cells sorted from blood. Regarding subset: CD45RA+ positively selected. The receptors were sampled from a young man in good health.

The chain uses TRBV7-2 and TRBJ2-1; 8 bases are shared with TRBD2. The CDR3 consists of 15 residues. From germline, CDR1 is SGHTA and CDR2 FQGNSA. With V trimmed by 3 bases and J by 6 bases, 7 bases remained unmatched. The CDR3 protein is CASSFRGGNGNEQFF. The DNA of the CDR3 is TGTGCCAGCAGCTTTCGGGGGGGGAATGGCAATGAGCAGTTCTTC. Using reference TRBV7-2 and TRBJ2-1 for the parts outside the CDR3, the full variable domain is GAGVSQSPSNKVTEKGKDVELRCDPISGHTALYWYRQSLGQGLEFLIYFQGNSAPDKSGLPSDRFSAERTGGSVSTLTIQRTQQEDSAVYLCASSFRGGNGNEQFFGPGTRLTVL.

The chain joins TRBV10-3 to TRBJ2-1, with 7 bases that match TRBD2. Germline lookup yields CDR1 ENHRY and CDR2 SYGVKD. The V segment lost 4 bases and the J segment 4 bases; nucleotides outside the gene matches: 7. The CDR3 sequence is 15 residues long. DNA for the CDR3: TGTGCCATCAGTGGTAGGGAGGGCGGGTACAATGAGCAGTTCTTC. Translated: CAISGREGGYNEQFF.

The chain couples TRBV2 to TRBJ1-5; D may be TRBD1 (6 bases). Germline V CDR1 and CDR2: SNHLY, FYNNEI. CDR3 length equals 16 residues. The germline V and J ends were trimmed by 5 bases and 1 base, with 15 bases remaining between them. CDR3 loop: CASSREGTLSNQPQHF. The CDR3 DNA sequence: TGTGCCAGCAGTCGAGAAGGGACATTGAGCAATCAGCCCCAGCATTTT.

V gene TRBV7-2 combines with J gene TRBJ1-1; no firm D call. The V and J ends lost 1 base and 7 bases respectively, with 16 bases between them. The germline V gene encodes CDR1 SGHTA and CDR2 FQGNSA. This CDR3 contains 15 residues. The CDR3 bases are TGTGCCAGCAGCTTAGAGGGTCCAGGAATGAGTGAAGCTTTCTTT. This gives the protein CASSLEGPGMSEAFF.

The rearrangement uses TRBV6-5 and TRBJ2-7; tentatively, D is TRBD1 (5 bases). Germline assignment: CDR1 MNHEY and CDR2 SVGAGI. CDR3 length equals 13 residues. The ends were cut back, 6 bases at V and 3 bases at J, with 12 bases in the middle. Here the CDR3 reads CASSRQLHYEQYF. The CDR3 nucleotides are TGTGCCAGCAGCCGACAGCTACACTACGAGCAGTACTTC.

This chain connects TRBV18 to TRBJ2-3; D unclear. Looked up from germline, CDR1 is KGHSH and CDR2 is LQKENI. The CDR3 length is 14 residues. The V end was cut by 2 bases, the J end by 4 bases, with 10 bases between. The CDR3 loop is CASSPKVAPDTQYF. The CDR3 DNA follows: TGTGCCAGCTCACCAAAGGTAGCCCCAGATACGCAGTATTTT.

The chain is built from TRBV5-5 and TRBJ2-7, with D unresolved. Trimming pared 1 base from V and 0 bases from J, leaving 8 bases between. The CDR3 totals 14 residues. Germline V lookup: CDR1 SGHKS, CDR2 YYEKEE (reference sequence). The CDR3 DNA follows: TGTGCCAGCAGCTTGTTCAGCAACTCCTACGAGCAGTACTTC. This codes for CASSLFSNSYEQYF.

The V gene is TRBV12-5, the J gene TRBJ2-7; TRBD2 aligns across 13 bases. V shed 0 bases, J shed 3 bases, and the junction held 5 bases outside the gene matches. There are 17 residues in the CDR3. CDR1 and CDR2 from the germline V gene are LGHNT and FRNRAP. This CDR3 is CASGLVGLAGAFYEQYF. The DNA of the CDR3 is TGTGCTAGTGGTTTGGTTGGACTAGCGGGAGCGTTCTACGAGCAGTACTTC.

The chain couples TRBV5-4 to TRBJ2-3; 8 nucleotides line up with TRBD2. After removal of 0 bases from V and 3 bases from J, the junction contained 9 bases not matched to a gene. This CDR3 is built from 17 residues. The germline gives CDR1 SGHNT, CDR2 YYREEE (reference sequence). DNA of the CDR3: TGTGCCAGCAGCTTGGAGAGGCGGGAGGCTCGGACAGATACGCAGTATTTT. As protein: CASSLERREARTDTQYF.

V is TRBV7-8 and J is TRBJ2-3, with D unresolved. CDR1 and CDR2 from the germline V gene are SGHVS and FQNEAQ. The CDR3 covers 14 residues. V dropped 5 bases and J dropped 5 bases, with 14 bases sitting between them. The CDR3 sequence is CASSLRPQKDTQYF. The CDR3 DNA reads as TGTGCCAGCAGCCTGCGGCCCCAGAAAGATACGCAGTATTTT.

The chain has TRBV15 and TRBJ2-5; 16 bases agree with TRBD2. Germline V gene lookup returns CDR1 LNHNV and CDR2 YYDKDF (reference sequence). The CDR3 spans 19 residues. Trimming removed 0 bases from V and 2 bases from J; junction bases left unmatched: 6. Written as DNA, the CDR3 is TGTGCCACCAGCAGAGATAAGGGGACTAGCGGGGGGGATCAAGAGACCCAGTACTTC. It specifies CATSRDKGTSGGDQETQYF. The entire variable domain, with the rest obtained from reference TRBV15 and TRBJ2-5, is as follows: DAMVIQNPRYQVTQFGKPVTLSCSQTLNHNVMYWYQQKSSQAPKLLFHYYDKDFNNEADTPDNFQSRRPNTSFCFLDIRSPGLGDTAMYLCATSRDKGTSGGDQETQYFGPGTRLLVL.

In DNA form, the CDR3 reads TGCGCCAGCAGCTTGATCACTGGCTCTGGAAACACCATATATTTT. Protein sequence: CASSLITGSGNTIYF. This chain uses TRBV5-1 with TRBJ1-3; the D is unclear. Germline CDR1 and CDR2: SGHRS and YFSETQ. This CDR3 has 15 amino acids. Trimming removed 1 base from V and 0 bases from J, with 8 bases in between.

The chain's CDR3 is CASSLNRALSYNEQFF. The CDR3 coding sequence is TGCGCCAGCAGCCTAAACAGGGCGCTCTCCTACAATGAGCAGTTCTTC. The rearrangement links TRBV4-1 to TRBJ2-1, with D possibly TRBD1 on 6 matching bases. From germline, CDR1 is MGHRA and CDR2 YSYEKL. CDR3 length: 16 amino acids. Trimming shortened V by 4 bases and J by 0 bases, and 13 bases separated the two germline ends.

The chain couples TRBV27 to TRBJ1-4; D not resolved. The CDR3 is made up of 15 amino acids. The V gene's germline CDR1 is MNHEY and CDR2 SMNVEV (reference sequence). Trimming pared 0 bases from V and 7 bases from J, leaving 12 bases between. The CDR3 loop is CASSLSWDRAEKLFF. The DNA for the CDR3 is TGTGCCAGCAGTTTATCATGGGATCGGGCTGAAAAACTGTTTTTT.

The CDR3 protein is CASSVGGFVNTGELFF. CDR3 nucleotides: TGTGCCAGCAGCGTGGGCGGGTTTGTGAACACCGGGGAGCTGTTTTTT. This sequence joins TRBV9 and TRBJ2-2; weak D call: TRBD2 (5 bases). Germline-derived CDR1 and CDR2 are SGDLS and YYNGEE. CDR3 length: 16 amino acids. The V gene lost 2 bases and the J gene lost 1 base, with 12 bases spanning the gap.

The V gene is TRBV14, the J gene TRBJ2-2; D not certain. The germline V gene encodes CDR1 SGHDN and CDR2 FVKESK. This CDR3 is 13 amino acids long. The V and J ends lost 0 bases and 7 bases respectively, with 6 bases between them. CDR3 coding DNA: TGTGCCAGCAGCCAAGACGAAATCGGGGAGCTGTTTTTT. Translated, it gives CASSQDEIGELFF.

V usage is TRBV18 and J usage is TRBJ2-7, with a tentative D call TRBD2 (6 bases). This CDR3 has 17 amino acids. Germline V gene sequence: CDR1 KGHSH, CDR2 LQKENI. V was cut by 5 bases and J by 1 base, with 21 bases left in between. This CDR3 reads CASSKAGPGTFSYEQYF. As DNA, the CDR3 is TGTGCCAGCTCAAAGGCGGGACCAGGGACCTTTTCCTACGAGCAGTACTTC.

The chain joins TRBV7-2 to TRBJ1-5; a possible D gene is TRBD1 (5 bases). The CDR3 consists of 16 residues. Trimming removed 3 bases at V and 4 bases at J, with 16 bases between. The germline CDR1 and CDR2 sequences are SGHTA and FQGNSA. The CDR3 spells CASSLAGTEGNQPQHF. The DNA of the CDR3 is TGTGCCAGCAGCTTGGCCGGGACCGAAGGTAATCAGCCCCAGCATTTT.

The chain carries TRBV4-2 and TRBJ1-6; 8 nucleotides agree with TRBD1. CDR1 is LGHNA and CDR2 is YNFKEQ in the germline V gene. This CDR3 region has 16 residues. The V gene end was trimmed by 4 bases and the J gene end by 6 bases; junction bases not matched to a gene: 8. The CDR3 here is CASSRIMGQVNSPLHF. The CDR3 region has the DNA TGTGCCAGCAGCCGCATTATGGGACAGGTTAATTCACCCCTCCACTTT.

The CDR3 here is CATSRGYDRGDYGYTF. In nucleotides, the CDR3 is TGTGCCACCAGCAGAGGCTACGACAGGGGGGACTATGGCTACACCTTC. The rearrangement joins TRBV15 to TRBJ1-2; 9 nucleotides agree with TRBD1. Germline V gives CDR1 LNHNV, CDR2 YYDKDF (reference sequence). The V segment lost 1 base and the J segment 3 bases; nucleotides outside the gene matches: 6. This CDR3 has 16 residues.

This chain connects TRBV12-5 to TRBJ2-2; D gene ambiguous. Deletions cut 1 base from V and 4 bases from J, with 4 bases between. Germline CDR1 is LGHNT and CDR2 is FRNRAP. CDR3 length: 13 residues. CDR3 amino acids: CASGLEPTGELFF. In nucleotides, the CDR3 is TGTGCTAGTGGTTTGGAGCCCACCGGGGAGCTGTTTTTT.

This sequence joins TRBV2 and TRBJ2-5; D is undetermined. The germline V gene has CDR1 SNHLY and CDR2 FYNNEI. This CDR3 spans 12 amino acids. V was clipped by 7 bases and J by 8 bases, with 14 bases between them. The CDR3 DNA reads as TGTGCCAGCACCGGCGGCCTCGAAACCCAGTACTTC. The encoded protein is CASTGGLETQYF.

The genes are TRBV11-2 and TRBJ1-2, with D unclear. Between the trimmed V and J ends, which lost 5 bases and 2 bases, there was a span of 12 bases. Germline V lookup: CDR1 SGHAT, CDR2 FQNNGV. This CDR3 region has 14 residues. CDR3 nucleotides: TGTGCCAGCAGCCCACTCCAGGAAAACTATGGCTACACCTTC. Translation: CASSPLQENYGYTF.

The chain combines TRBV10-3 with TRBJ2-5, with 8 bases lining up with TRBD2. With V trimmed by 10 bases and J by 3 bases, 16 bases remained unmatched. Per the germline V gene, CDR1 is ENHRY and CDR2 is SYGVKD. The CDR3 consists of 16 residues. The CDR3 protein is CATRRTAGALEETQYF. The CDR3 nucleotides are TGTGCCACCAGGAGGACAGCGGGGGCCTTAGAAGAGACCCAGTACTTC.

Remarks on this clone: The same CDR3 can be traced to other DNA sequences in this sample. This rearrangement joins TRBV5-1 to TRBJ2-2; D is possibly TRBD1 (6 bases). Trimming left V 2 bases short and J 0 bases short, with 8 bases between. The CDR3 length is 15 residues. The germline V gene encodes CDR1 SGHRS and CDR2 YFSETQ. In nucleotides, the CDR3 is TGCGCCAGCAGCTTAACAGGGACGAACACCGGGGAGCTGTTTTTT. Translating gives CASSLTGTNTGELFF.

The J gene is TRBJ1-1, the V gene TRBV5-4; D not resolved. With 1 base removed from V and 1 base from J, the gap between germline ends came to 11 bases. CDR1 is SGHNT and CDR2 is YYREEE in the germline V gene (reference sequence). CDR3 size: 15 residues. For the CDR3, the DNA is TGTGCCAGCAGCTTGCGAGGCACGAGGAACACTGAAGCTTTCTTT. This encodes CASSLRGTRNTEAFF.

A word on this clone: Other DNA sequences of this sample code for an identical CDR3. CDR3 DNA: TGCGCCAGCAGCTATGACAATGAGCAGTTCTTC. It translates to CASSYDNEQFF. The chain uses TRBV5-1 and TRBJ2-1; D gene ambiguous. The CDR3 is 11 residues long. The V gene's germline CDR1 is SGHRS and CDR2 YFSETQ. The V end lost 3 bases, the J end lost 5 bases, and 3 bases lay between the germline ends. The whole variable domain, remainder taken from reference TRBV5-1 and TRBJ2-1, is KAGVTQTPRYLIKTRGQQVTLSCSPISGHRSVSWYQQTPGQGLQFLFEYFSETQRNKGNFPGRFSGRQFSNSRSEMNVSTLELGDSALYLCASSYDNEQFFGPGTRLTVL.

This chain joins TRBV2 and TRBJ1-1, with a possible D match to TRBD1 (5 bases). Trimming cost V 8 bases and J 11 bases, with 21 bases left between them. The CDR3 length is 13 residues. Per the germline V gene, CDR1 is SNHLY and CDR2 is FYNNEI. CDR3 in DNA: TGTGCCAGCGGGGGGGGTAACCAAGCAGGTGCTTTCTTT. It specifies CASGGGNQAGAFF.

J is TRBJ2-5 and V is TRBV7-2, with 9 bases matching TRBD2. V gave up 4 bases and J gave up 2 bases; unmatched junction bases: 14. The V gene's germline CDR1 is SGHTA and CDR2 FQGNSA. This CDR3 is built from 18 residues. DNA of the CDR3: TGTGCCAGCAGCTACTGGACTAGCGACTGGGTGTCACAAGAGACCCAGTACTTC. This translates into CASSYWTSDWVSQETQYF.

The genes are TRBV7-8 and TRBJ1-6, with D unresolved. Germline CDR1 and CDR2: SGHVS and FQNEAQ. This CDR3 has 18 residues. V was clipped by 7 bases and J by 2 bases, with 21 bases between them. CDR3 sequence reads: CASTKTSPVKTYNSPLHF. CDR3 DNA sequence: TGTGCCAGCACCAAGACATCCCCCGTAAAGACCTATAATTCACCCCTCCACTTT.